One and the same sample provided the 10 T cell receptor beta chains below, sequenced in a study of blood T cell repertoires in COVID-19. Assay used: immunoSEQ multiplex PCR; TCRdb lists only in-frame clones, some missing. The sample includes 73,000 or so clones, about 73% of them seen just once. Source material: peripheral blood. Every receptor here comes from a man aged 60-69 years with acute or convalescent COVID-19.

The CDR3 loop is CASSPGGGYTF. In DNA, the CDR3 is TGTGCCAGCTCACCGGGGGGTGGCTACACCTTC. The genes are TRBV18 and TRBJ1-2; tentatively, D is TRBD1 (5 bases). This CDR3 spans 11 amino acids. The germline V and J ends were trimmed by 3 bases and 7 bases, with 6 bases remaining between them. Germline assignment: CDR1 KGHSH and CDR2 LQKENI.

This chain connects TRBV7-2 to TRBJ2-1, with 10 bases fitting TRBD2. With V trimmed by 5 bases and J by 9 bases, 13 bases remained unmatched. Germline V gene sequence: CDR1 SGHTA, CDR2 FQGNSA. CDR3 length: 16 residues. The CDR3 loop reads CASSLGGLAGAAEQFF. As DNA, the CDR3 is TGTGCCAGCAGCCTAGGCGGGCTAGCGGGAGCGGCTGAGCAGTTCTTC. The full variable domain, with the rest looked up from reference TRBV7-2 and TRBJ2-1, is GAGVSQSPSNKVTEKGKDVELRCDPISGHTALYWYRQSLGQGLEFLIYFQGNSAPDKSGLPSDRFSAERTGGSVSTLTIQRTQQEDSAVYLCASSLGGLAGAAEQFFGPGTRLTVL.

This chain links TRBV9 with TRBJ2-2, with TRBD1 as a possible D gene (5 bases). The V and J ends lost 3 bases and 7 bases respectively, with 10 bases between them. This CDR3 is built from 13 residues. The germline CDR1 and CDR2 sequences are SGDLS and YYNGEE. The CDR3 region is CASSAGLDGELFF. DNA of the CDR3: TGTGCCAGCAGCGCAGGGTTAGACGGGGAGCTGTTTTTT.

The rearrangement joins TRBV19 to TRBJ1-1; D gene unclear. The CDR3 covers 14 residues. Germline CDR1 and CDR2: LNHDA and SQIVND (reference sequence). With 3 bases removed from V and 0 bases from J, the gap between germline ends came to 8 bases. The CDR3 spells CASSISGLNTEAFF. The CDR3 nucleotides read TGTGCCAGTAGTATTTCCGGGTTGAACACTGAAGCTTTCTTT.

The chain's CDR3 is CASSYRTGFEKLFF. As DNA, the CDR3 is TGTGCCAGCAGCTATAGGACAGGCTTTGAAAAACTGTTTTTT. This sequence joins TRBV3-1 (or the pseudogene TRBV3-2) and TRBJ1-4, with 7 bases matching TRBD1. CDR3 size: 14 residues. J gave up 7 bases and V 5 bases, and 7 bases lay outside the gene matches. Germline V gene sequence: CDR1 LGHDT, CDR2 YNNKEL (reference sequence).

The chain carries TRBV3-1 (or the pseudogene TRBV3-2) and TRBJ2-3; 9 bases agree with TRBD2. The length of the CDR3 is 17 residues. Germline CDR1 and CDR2: LGHDT and YNNKEL (reference sequence). V lost 4 bases and J lost 2; bases outside the gene matches: 10. CDR3 protein: CASSPINSGGLTDTQYF. Here the CDR3 DNA reads TGTGCCAGCAGCCCTATTAACAGCGGGGGGCTCACAGATACGCAGTATTTT.

This clone was seen more than once but under ten times. V gene TRBV11-2 combines with J gene TRBJ2-2, with D possibly matching TRBD1 (5 bases). CDR3 length equals 14 residues. Germline V CDR1 and CDR2: SGHAT, FQNNGV. V lost 4 bases, J lost 1 base, and 7 bases lay in between. The CDR3 coding sequence is TGTGCCAGCAGCTGGGGCTGGAACACCGGGGAGCTGTTTTTT. It encodes CASSWGWNTGELFF.

The rearrangement links TRBV4-1 to TRBJ1-4; 10 bases map to TRBD1. The CDR3 spans 14 residues. Germline CDR1 is MGHRA and CDR2 is YSYEKL. V lost 3 bases to trimming and J lost 8 bases; unmatched junction nucleotides: 3. CDR3: CASSQRTGGEKLFF. Here the CDR3 DNA reads TGCGCCAGCAGCCAGAGGACAGGGGGAGAAAAACTGTTTTTT.

This clone has just a few counts. The chain links TRBV5-1 to TRBJ2-7; 11 bases are shared with TRBD2. The CDR3 consists of 15 residues. Germline CDR1 and CDR2: SGHRS and YFSETQ. Losses at the gene ends were 4 bases for V and 3 bases for J; bases not matched to a gene: 6. In DNA, the CDR3 is TGCGCCAGCAGCCTCGGGACTAGCGGTTACTACGAGCAGTACTTC. This codes for CASSLGTSGYYEQYF.

The chain couples TRBV6-5 to TRBJ2-3; possibly TRBD1 for D (7 bases). Germline CDR1 is MNHEY and CDR2 is SVGAGI. V lost 0 bases and J lost 5, with 15 bases in between. The CDR3 contains 16 residues. CDR3 region: CASSYSPGGLGDTQYF. The CDR3, as DNA: TGTGCCAGCAGTTACTCCCCAGGGGGGTTGGGAGATACGCAGTATTTT.